This T cell receptor (beta chain) was recorded in a study of blood T cell repertoires in COVID-19 (TCRdb year 2020). Regarding the study in general: The collaborator samples originated in the United States, Italy and Spain and spanned the acute and convalescent phases of COVID-19. Where available, HLA class I and class II types were taken from metadata supplied by the sample provider and were not determined by assay-based typing. A freely available public database, intended as a resource for researchers studying the immune response to SARS-CoV-2, is where the repertoires were released. Nearly every sample came with metadata listing a de-identified subject ID, COVID-19 status, age in years and sex. Deeply sampled blood TCRbeta repertoires from subjects exposed to, actively infected with, or recovered from COVID-19 were included in the dataset. The samples were drawn from the first 160 participants of the ongoing ImmuneRACE study and from 1,254 subjects provided by 6 global collaborators. The prospective study material was composed of cDNA or gDNA derived from T cells, B-cell-depleted T cells, or PBMCs. Beyond this particular receptor, the publication reports: How much clinical and demographic metadata was included differed by source and by participant, and the metadata was provided uncurated.

The collaborating institutions used their own protocols to collect whole blood in K2EDTA tubes. Collaborator samples were shipped for TCRbeta analysis as frozen whole blood, isolated PBMCs, or DNA extracted from either sample type. A note on this clone: This receptor's antigen is unknown. Base quality data are lacking; no much larger clone is found one base away.

TCRbeta CDR3 regions were amplified from genomic DNA by means of the immunoSEQ Assay, a bias-controlled multiplex PCR. In the paper's pipeline: Nucleated cell counts per sample were estimated from amplification of reference gene primers within the assay. To quantify the absolute abundance of each unique TCRbeta CDR3 rearrangement, sequence reads were collapsed and filtered. For each sample, productive Simpson clonality was calculated as the square root of Simpson's diversity index across productive rearrangements. The source is immuneACCESS, and TCRdb retained only in-frame sequences with V and J called. Part of the clones is not carried over; for the studies checked, unresolved V genes explain less than half of this, and the remainder is unexplained. The V and J calls and clone size come from that table; D and trimming were worked out from the DNA. Within this sample are some 82,000 clones, with 65% to 85% of them counted one time only. Around 39% of the sample rests with the top ten.

The CDR3 sequence holds 15 residues, the cysteine and phenylalanine included. The DNA shown is the 45-base CDR3, in frame from base 1. In the germline V gene, CDR1 corresponds to KGHSH and CDR2 to LQKENI. The germline V and J ends show losses of 6 bases and 0 bases respectively, and no gene match explains 5 bases of the junction. The TCR sequence derives from a man older than 75 with active or convalescent COVID-19. Sequenced material: peripheral blood. The chain joins TRBV18 to TRBJ2-1; 7 central nucleotides agree with TRBD1. The DNA sequence is as follows: TGTGCCAGCTCTCCTGGGACAGCCTCCTACAATGAGCAGTTCTTC. Its protein reads: CASSPGTASYNEQFF.